The clone carrying this T cell receptor beta chain was seen a handful of times. With a much larger clone just one base away, this may be a read error. This likely comes from a read error, as the CDR3 has no conserved phenylalanine or tryptophan at its end. V was clipped by 5 bases and J by 5 bases; unmatched bases: 10. Germline V lookup: CDR1 SGHTA, CDR2 FQGNSA. The CDR3 length is 16 residues. Amplification of TCR beta CDR3 regions was performed using RNA transcripts as template. RT-PCR in the first round (using the HTBI primer set) targeted the TCR CDR3. TCRdb passed the multiplex PCR reads through MiXCR, listing each CDR3 protein once. The data contain 410,000 or so distinct CDR3 sequences, over 12% of them seen just once; the ten biggest clones take up about 13%. The record originates from a study of T cells in Graves' hyperthyroidism and ophthalmopathy.

The sequence was collected from a man between 18 and 35 years old with Graves' ophthalmopathy. Sequenced: blood. V is TRBV7-2 and J is TRBJ2-5; 11 positions agree with TRBD2. The CDR3 nucleotides read TGTGCCAGCAGCCTCCTACTAGCGGGGGAGATCGAGACCCAGTACCTC. Protein sequence: CASSLLLAGEIETQYL.